This T cell receptor beta chain was documented in a study of blood T cell repertoires in COVID-19. On this clone: A read error may produce the germline difference seen at one junction end.

Original processing methods: Estimated nucleated cell counts came from reference gene primer amplification. TCRdb's table, derived via immunoSEQ multiplex PCR, lists solely in-frame clones and lacks some. V and J calls and clone size are given by that table; D and trimming were obtained from the DNA. Among fewer than 350,000 clones, less than 85% were seen once, and the ten largest hold approximately 1.9%. Grouping used clinical history reported by participants in a survey and questionnaire. In germline, CDR1 is SSHAT, CDR2 FNYEAQ (reference sequence). The CDR3 is 15 residues long. This clonotype was obtained from a woman in her 30s who had been exposed to COVID-19. Sequencing was done on a sample of PBMCs or T cells enriched from blood (not recorded which). The chain is built from TRBV7-7 and TRBJ2-1; D perhaps matches TRBD2 (5 bases). CDR3 region: CASSFEYSGYNEQFF. In DNA, the CDR3 is TGTGCTAGCAGCTTCGAGTATTCGGGGTACAATGAGCAGTTCTTC.